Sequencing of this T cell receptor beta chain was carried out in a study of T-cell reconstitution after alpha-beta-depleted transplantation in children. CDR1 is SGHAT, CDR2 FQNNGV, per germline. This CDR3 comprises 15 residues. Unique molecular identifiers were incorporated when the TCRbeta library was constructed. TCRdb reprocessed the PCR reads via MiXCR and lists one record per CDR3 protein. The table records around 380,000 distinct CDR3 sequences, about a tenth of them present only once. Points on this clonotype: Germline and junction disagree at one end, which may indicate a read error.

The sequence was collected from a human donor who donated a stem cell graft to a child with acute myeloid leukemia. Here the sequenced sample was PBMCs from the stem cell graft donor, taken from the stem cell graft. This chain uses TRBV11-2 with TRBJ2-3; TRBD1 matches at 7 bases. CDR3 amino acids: CASSQGGQGTATQYF. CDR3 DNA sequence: TGTGCCAGCAGCCAAGGGGGCCAGGGCACAGCTACGCAGTATTTT.